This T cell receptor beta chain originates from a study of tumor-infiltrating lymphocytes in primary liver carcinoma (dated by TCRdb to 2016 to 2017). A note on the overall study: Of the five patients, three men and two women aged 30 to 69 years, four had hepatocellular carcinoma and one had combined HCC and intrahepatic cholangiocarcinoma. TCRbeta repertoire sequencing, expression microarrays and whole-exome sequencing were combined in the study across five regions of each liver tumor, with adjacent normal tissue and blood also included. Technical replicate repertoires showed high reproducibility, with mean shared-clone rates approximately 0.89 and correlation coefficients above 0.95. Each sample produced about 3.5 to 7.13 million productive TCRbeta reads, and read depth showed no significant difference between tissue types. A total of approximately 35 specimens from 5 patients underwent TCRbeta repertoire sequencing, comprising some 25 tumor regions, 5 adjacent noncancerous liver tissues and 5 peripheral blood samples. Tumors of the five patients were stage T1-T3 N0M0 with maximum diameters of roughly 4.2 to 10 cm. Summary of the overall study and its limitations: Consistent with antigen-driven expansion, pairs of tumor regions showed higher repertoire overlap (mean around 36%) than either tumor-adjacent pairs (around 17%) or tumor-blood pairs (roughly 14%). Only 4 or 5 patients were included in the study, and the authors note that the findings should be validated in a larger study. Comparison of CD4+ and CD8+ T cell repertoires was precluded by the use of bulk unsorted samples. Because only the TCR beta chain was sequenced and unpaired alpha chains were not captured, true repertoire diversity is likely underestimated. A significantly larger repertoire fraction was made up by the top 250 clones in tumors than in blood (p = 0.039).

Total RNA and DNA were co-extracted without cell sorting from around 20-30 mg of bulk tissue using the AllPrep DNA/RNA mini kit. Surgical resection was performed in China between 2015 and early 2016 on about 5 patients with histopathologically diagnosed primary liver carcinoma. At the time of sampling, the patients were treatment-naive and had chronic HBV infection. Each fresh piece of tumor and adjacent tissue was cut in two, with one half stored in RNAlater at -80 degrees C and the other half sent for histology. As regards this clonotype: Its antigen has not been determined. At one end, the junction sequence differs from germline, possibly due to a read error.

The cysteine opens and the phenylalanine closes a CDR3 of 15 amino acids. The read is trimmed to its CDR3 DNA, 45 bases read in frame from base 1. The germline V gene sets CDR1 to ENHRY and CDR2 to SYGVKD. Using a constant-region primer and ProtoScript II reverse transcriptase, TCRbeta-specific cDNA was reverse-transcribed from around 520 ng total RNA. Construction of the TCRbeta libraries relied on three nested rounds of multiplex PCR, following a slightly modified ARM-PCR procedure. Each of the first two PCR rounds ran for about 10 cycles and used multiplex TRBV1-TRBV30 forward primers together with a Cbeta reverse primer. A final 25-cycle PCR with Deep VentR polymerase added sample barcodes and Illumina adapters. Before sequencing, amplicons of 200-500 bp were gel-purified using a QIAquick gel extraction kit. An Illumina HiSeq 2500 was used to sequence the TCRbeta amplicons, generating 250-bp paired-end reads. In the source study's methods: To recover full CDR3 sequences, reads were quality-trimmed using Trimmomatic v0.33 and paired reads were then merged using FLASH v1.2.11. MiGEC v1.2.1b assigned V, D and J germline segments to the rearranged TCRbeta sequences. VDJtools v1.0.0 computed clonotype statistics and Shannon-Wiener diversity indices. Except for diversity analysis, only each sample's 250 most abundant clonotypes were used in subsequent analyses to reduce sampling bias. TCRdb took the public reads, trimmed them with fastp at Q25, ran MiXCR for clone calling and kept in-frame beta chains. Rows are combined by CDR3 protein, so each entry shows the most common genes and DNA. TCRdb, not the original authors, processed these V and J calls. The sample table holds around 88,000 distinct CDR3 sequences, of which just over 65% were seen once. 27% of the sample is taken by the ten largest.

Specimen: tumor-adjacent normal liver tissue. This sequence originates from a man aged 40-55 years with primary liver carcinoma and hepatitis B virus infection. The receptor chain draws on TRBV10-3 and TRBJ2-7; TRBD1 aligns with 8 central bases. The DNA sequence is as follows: TGTGTCATCAGTGGGTACGGCAGGGGGCTGAACGAGCAGTACTTC. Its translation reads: CVISGYGRGLNEQYF.